This T cell receptor beta chain emerged from a study of T cell repertoires in aging, cancer and after chemotherapy. Study-wide context: Healthy donor repertoires were recorded over several months to years and showed clear clonal overlap. General observations from the study: Loss of evenness, beyond lost richness, contributed to age-related TCR diversity decline in cancer patients. These repertoire data do not allow conclusions about immunological memory after chemotherapy.

The V end lost 0 bases, the J end lost 2 bases, and 10 bases lay between the germline ends. CDR1 is LNHNV and CDR2 is YYDKDF in the germline V gene (reference sequence). The length of the CDR3 is 16 residues. Of note for this clonotype: Its antigen is currently unknown.

A mixed TRB-A/B primer pool amplified rearranged TRB by multiplex touch-down PCR. Using its own MiXCR run on the multiplex PCR reads, TCRdb lists one record per CDR3 protein. The sample lists roughly 10,000 distinct CDR3 sequences; around a third were seen once. Amplification of TCR beta used genomic DNA extracted from peripheral blood. The clonotype comes from a human donor in good health. The donor label of this sample is uncertain. V gene TRBV15 combines with J gene TRBJ2-2; tentative D call: TRBD1 (5 bases). What was sequenced was blood. As DNA, the CDR3 is TGTGCCACCAGCAGAGACAGGGTCCCAAACACCGGGGAGCTGTTTTTT. Translation: CATSRDRVPNTGELFF. Looking up the rest from reference TRBV15 and TRBJ2-2 gives the full variable domain: DAMVIQNPRYQVTQFGKPVTLSCSQTLNHNVMYWYQQKSSQAPKLLFHYYDKDFNNEADTPDNFQSRRPNTSFCFLDIRSPGLGDTAMYLCATSRDRVPNTGELFFGEGSRLTVL.